This is a list of T cell receptor beta chains from one sample in a study of blood T cells in healthy people across ages. TCRdb used MiXCR to reprocess the 5' RACE reads, holding one entry per CDR3 protein. This table has 1.5 million to 1.9 million distinct CDR3 sequences, about 42% appearing once. Sequenced: blood. Receptors were obtained from a woman aged 18 to 35 in good health. Each CDR3 is given with its conserved first and last residue. The D gene is left open where the match is weak. Clone size is not always given. Where it is, it says once, few, many or a class for expanded clones.

v_gene: TRBV4-3
j_gene: TRBJ2-5
d_gene: TRBD2
abundance: few
CDR3nt: TGCGCCAGCAGCCAAGGGGGACTAGCGGGAGGGCCAGAGACCCAGTACTTC
CDR3aa: CASSQGGLAGGPETQYF

v_gene: TRBV9
j_gene: TRBJ2-5
d_gene: -
abundance: once
CDR3nt: TGTGCCGGCAGCGCCTCAGGGGAGACCCAGTACTTC
CDR3aa: CAGSASGETQYF

v_gene: TRBV2
j_gene: TRBJ2-4
d_gene: -
abundance: few
CDR3nt: TGTGCCAGCAGAACGGATTTAGCCAAAAACATTCAGTACTTC
CDR3aa: CASRTDLAKNIQYF

v_gene: TRBV20-1
j_gene: TRBJ1-5
d_gene: -
abundance: few
CDR3nt: TGCAGTGCTAGAGATTTTGCTACGGGATTTGATCAGCCCCAGCATTTT
CDR3aa: CSARDFATGFDQPQHF

v_gene: TRBV27
j_gene: TRBJ1-1
d_gene: -
abundance: -
CDR3nt: TGTGCCAGCAGCCATTGGGAACGGGAGGAAGCTTTCTTT
CDR3aa: CASSHWEREEAFF

v_gene: TRBV5-1
j_gene: TRBJ2-5
d_gene: -
abundance: -
CDR3nt: TGCGCCAGCAACCCGGGACTCAAAGGGGAGACCCAGGACTTC
CDR3aa: CASNPGLKGETQDF

v_gene: TRBV4-1
j_gene: TRBJ1-1
d_gene: TRBD1
abundance: -
CDR3nt: TGCGCCAGCAGCCAACAACAGGGGAACCCTGAAGCTTTCTTT
CDR3aa: CASSQQQGNPEAFF

v_gene: TRBV4-1
j_gene: TRBJ2-3
d_gene: -
abundance: -
CDR3nt: TGCGCCAGCAGCCAAGAACCTAACGGGGATACGCAGTATTTT
CDR3aa: CASSQEPNGDTQYF

v_gene: TRBV4-2
j_gene: TRBJ2-7
d_gene: -
abundance: few
CDR3nt: TGTGCCAGCAGCCTTACATTATCTCAGGACTACGAGCAGTACTTC
CDR3aa: CASSLTLSQDYEQYF

v_gene: TRBV20-1
j_gene: TRBJ1-2
d_gene: TRBD1
abundance: -
CDR3nt: TGCAGTGGAACACAGGGGGGAGCTAACTATGGCTACACCTTC
CDR3aa: CSGTQGGANYGYTF

v_gene: TRBV7-2
j_gene: TRBJ2-7
d_gene: TRBD2
abundance: -
CDR3nt: TGTGCCAGCAGCTTAACTAGCGGGGGTGGGGACTACGAGCAGTACTTC
CDR3aa: CASSLTSGGGDYEQYF

v_gene: TRBV5-1
j_gene: TRBJ2-7
d_gene: TRBD2
abundance: few
CDR3nt: TGCGCCAGCAGCTTGGGCGTCGGGGGGTTATCGTACGAGCAGTACTTC
CDR3aa: CASSLGVGGLSYEQYF

v_gene: TRBV7-2
j_gene: TRBJ2-3
d_gene: -
abundance: few
CDR3nt: TGTGCCAGCAACCAGGGAATCCCCGGCACAGATACGCAGTATTTT
CDR3aa: CASNQGIPGTDTQYF

v_gene: TRBV20-1
j_gene: TRBJ2-1
d_gene: -
abundance: -
CDR3nt: TGCAGTGGTCCTCCTTACAATGAGCAGTTCTTC
CDR3aa: CSGPPYNEQFF

v_gene: TRBV7-8
j_gene: TRBJ1-5
d_gene: TRBD1
abundance: many
CDR3nt: TGTGCCAGCAGCTCAGGGACAGGTAACAATCAGCCCCAGCATTTT
CDR3aa: CASSSGTGNNQPQHF

v_gene: TRBV4-3
j_gene: TRBJ1-2
d_gene: -
abundance: few
CDR3nt: TGCGCCAGCAGCGTCGGCCACGGCGGGTATGGCTACACCTTC
CDR3aa: CASSVGHGGYGYTF

v_gene: TRBV28
j_gene: TRBJ2-7
d_gene: -
abundance: -
CDR3nt: TGTGCCAGCAGTCCGGGAGACTCCTGCGAGCAGTACTTC
CDR3aa: CASSPGDSCEQYF

v_gene: TRBV12-3/TRBV12-4
j_gene: TRBJ2-3
d_gene: -
abundance: -
CDR3nt: TGTGCCAGCACCGAACCGGGACATCGGTTTGATTCAGATACGCAGTATTTT
CDR3aa: CASTEPGHRFDSDTQYF

v_gene: TRBV28
j_gene: TRBJ1-4
d_gene: TRBD1
abundance: -
CDR3nt: TGTGCCAGCAGAGATCAGGACAGGATCGGGGAAAAACTGTTTTTT
CDR3aa: CASRDQDRIGEKLFF

v_gene: TRBV2
j_gene: TRBJ1-5
d_gene: -
abundance: once
CDR3nt: TGTGCCAGCTTCCTCCGAGTGGGCTCAGAGAGCAATCAGCCCCAGCATTTT
CDR3aa: CASFLRVGSESNQPQHF

v_gene: TRBV20-1
j_gene: TRBJ2-1
d_gene: TRBD2
abundance: -
CDR3nt: TGCAGTGCCAAGGCGGGGGGGAATGAGCAGTTCTTC
CDR3aa: CSAKAGGNEQFF

v_gene: TRBV9
j_gene: TRBJ2-1
d_gene: TRBD2
abundance: few
CDR3nt: TGTGCCAGCAGCGTAGTAGGGGCTAGCGGGAGAAATGAGGAGCAGTTCTTC
CDR3aa: CASSVVGASGRNEEQFF

v_gene: TRBV20-1
j_gene: TRBJ2-1
d_gene: TRBD2
abundance: -
CDR3nt: TGCAGCGTTTTCAGACTAGCGGGAGGGTTAGTTGTCAATGAGCAGTTCTTC
CDR3aa: CSVFRLAGGLVVNEQFF

v_gene: TRBV12-3/TRBV12-4
j_gene: TRBJ2-7
d_gene: -
abundance: few
CDR3nt: TGTGCCAGCAGTTTAGCGCTTAGCGTTGCCTACGAGCAGTACTTC
CDR3aa: CASSLALSVAYEQYF

v_gene: TRBV20-1
j_gene: TRBJ1-4
d_gene: -
abundance: once
CDR3nt: TGCAGTGCTAGACCGGCCTCGGCTGAAAAACTGTTTTTT
CDR3aa: CSARPASAEKLFF

v_gene: TRBV4-1
j_gene: TRBJ1-6
d_gene: TRBD1
abundance: few
CDR3nt: TGCGCCAGCAGCCCCGATACCGGGACAGGGGGAAGGTCACCCCTCCACTTT
CDR3aa: CASSPDTGTGGRSPLHF

v_gene: TRBV29-1
j_gene: TRBJ2-3
d_gene: TRBD2
abundance: -
CDR3nt: TGCAGCGTTGAAAGGACTAGCGGGAGGTCAAGCACAGATACGCAGTATTTT
CDR3aa: CSVERTSGRSSTDTQYF

v_gene: TRBV20-1
j_gene: TRBJ2-1
d_gene: -
abundance: -
CDR3nt: TGCAGTGCTAGGGCCGGAGATAATGAGCAGTTCTTC
CDR3aa: CSARAGDNEQFF

v_gene: TRBV7-2
j_gene: TRBJ1-1
d_gene: -
abundance: -
CDR3nt: TGTGCCAGCTTCCAACCCACTGAAGCTTTCTTT
CDR3aa: CASFQPTEAFF

v_gene: TRBV6-6
j_gene: TRBJ2-1
d_gene: TRBD2
abundance: few
CDR3nt: TGTGCCAGCAGGGATCCGGGACTACAGAGCAATGAGCAGTTCTTC
CDR3aa: CASRDPGLQSNEQFF

v_gene: TRBV29-1
j_gene: TRBJ1-2
d_gene: -
abundance: few
CDR3nt: TGCAGCGTTGATAAGGTATACAGAAACTATGGCTACACCTTC
CDR3aa: CSVDKVYRNYGYTF

v_gene: TRBV27
j_gene: TRBJ1-5
d_gene: -
abundance: -
CDR3nt: TGTGCCAGCAGTCCCTTCGACAGTAGGGGAAATCAGCCCCAGCATTTT
CDR3aa: CASSPFDSRGNQPQHF

v_gene: TRBV25-1
j_gene: TRBJ1-1
d_gene: TRBD1
abundance: -
CDR3nt: TGTGCCAGCAGTGGACGACAGGGGGCGCGTCGGATCAACGCTGAAGCTTTCTTT
CDR3aa: CASSGRQGARRINAEAFF

v_gene: TRBV29-1
j_gene: TRBJ2-7
d_gene: -
abundance: many
CDR3nt: TGCAGCGTTGCGGGCAGGGGAGAGTACGAGCAGTACTTC
CDR3aa: CSVAGRGEYEQYF

v_gene: TRBV5-1
j_gene: TRBJ1-2
d_gene: -
abundance: -
CDR3nt: TGCGCCAGCAGCTTGGATCCAGATGACTATGGCTACACCTTC
CDR3aa: CASSLDPDDYGYTF

v_gene: TRBV4-3
j_gene: TRBJ2-1
d_gene: TRBD2
abundance: few
CDR3nt: TGCGCCAGCAGCCAAAACCTAGCGGGGGTGGGGAATGAGCAGTTCTTC
CDR3aa: CASSQNLAGVGNEQFF

v_gene: TRBV20-1
j_gene: TRBJ1-1
d_gene: -
abundance: few
CDR3nt: TGCAGCCACGCCGGGGGGCGTCCGAACACTGAAGCTTTCTTT
CDR3aa: CSHAGGRPNTEAFF

v_gene: TRBV20-1
j_gene: TRBJ2-7
d_gene: -
abundance: -
CDR3nt: TGCAGTGCGTGGGCCCTAAGGTACGAGCAGTACTTC
CDR3aa: CSAWALRYEQYF

v_gene: TRBV20-1
j_gene: TRBJ2-1
d_gene: TRBD2
abundance: -
CDR3nt: TGCAGTGGGACTAGCGGCGCCTACAATGAGCAGTTCTTC
CDR3aa: CSGTSGAYNEQFF

v_gene: TRBV18
j_gene: TRBJ1-2
d_gene: -
abundance: many
CDR3nt: TGTGCCAGCTCACCTACGACGAGGAACTATGGCTACACCTTC
CDR3aa: CASSPTTRNYGYTF

v_gene: TRBV2
j_gene: TRBJ2-1
d_gene: -
abundance: -
CDR3nt: TGTGCCAGCAGTGAAATTGGGAACAATGAGCAGTTCTTC
CDR3aa: CASSEIGNNEQFF

v_gene: TRBV9
j_gene: TRBJ2-7
d_gene: -
abundance: -
CDR3nt: TGTGCCAGCAGTCTCAAGAAACCGGACAGCTCCTACGAGCAGTACTTC
CDR3aa: CASSLKKPDSSYEQYF

v_gene: TRBV5-1
j_gene: TRBJ2-4
d_gene: -
abundance: -
CDR3nt: TGCGCCAGCAGCTTGGCCCTTAAAAACATTCAGTACTTC
CDR3aa: CASSLALKNIQYF

v_gene: TRBV5-1
j_gene: TRBJ1-1
d_gene: -
abundance: many
CDR3nt: TGTGCCAGCAGCTTCGGGGGCGCGGGAACTGAAGCTTTCTTT
CDR3aa: CASSFGGAGTEAFF

v_gene: TRBV6-5
j_gene: TRBJ1-2
d_gene: -
abundance: many
CDR3nt: TGTGCCAGCAGTTACCCCGGGGCCGACGGAGGCTACACCTTC
CDR3aa: CASSYPGADGGYTF

v_gene: TRBV20-1
j_gene: TRBJ2-4
d_gene: TRBD2
abundance: -
CDR3nt: TGCAGTGCTCGAAGAGGTGGAAGCGGGAGTCTTCACATTCAGTACTTC
CDR3aa: CSARRGGSGSLHIQYF

v_gene: TRBV6-5
j_gene: TRBJ2-1
d_gene: -
abundance: -
CDR3nt: TGTGCCAGCAGTGACCGGGACTTTAAGTACAATGAGCAGTTCTTC
CDR3aa: CASSDRDFKYNEQFF

v_gene: TRBV27
j_gene: TRBJ2-5
d_gene: -
abundance: -
CDR3nt: TGTGCCAGCAGTTTGGACAGCCCTTCGACCCAGTACTTC
CDR3aa: CASSLDSPSTQYF

v_gene: TRBV20-1
j_gene: TRBJ2-7
d_gene: -
abundance: -
CDR3nt: TGCAGTGCAGATCGGCCGACCGAGCAGTACTTC
CDR3aa: CSADRPTEQYF

v_gene: TRBV14
j_gene: TRBJ2-5
d_gene: -
abundance: many
CDR3nt: TGTGCCAGCAGCCACGCCGAGACCCAGTACTTC
CDR3aa: CASSHAETQYF

v_gene: TRBV5-1
j_gene: TRBJ1-2
d_gene: -
abundance: -
CDR3nt: TGCGCCAGCAGCTTGGATGCGGATGGCTACACCTTC
CDR3aa: CASSLDADGYTF

v_gene: TRBV12-3/TRBV12-4
j_gene: TRBJ2-1
d_gene: -
abundance: -
CDR3nt: TGTGCCAGCAGTTTAAGAGTAGGCAGGGTGAGGTCTAAAGAGACCCAGTTCTTC
CDR3aa: CASSLRVGRVRSKETQFF

v_gene: TRBV10-3
j_gene: TRBJ2-7
d_gene: -
abundance: once
CDR3nt: TGTGCCATCAGACTGGACATTGGGCGGTACGAGCAGTACTTC
CDR3aa: CAIRLDIGRYEQYF

v_gene: TRBV20-1
j_gene: TRBJ1-2
d_gene: -
abundance: few
CDR3nt: TGCAGTGCTAGCAGAGGGGCGGAGGGCTACACCTTC
CDR3aa: CSASRGAEGYTF